This T cell receptor beta chain was identified in a study of blood T cell repertoires in COVID-19. Study in general: Some COVID-19 samples were acute and others convalescent; all came from the United States, Italy and Spain. Nucleic acid was either cDNA or gDNA, and it came from T cells, B-cell-depleted T cells, or PBMCs.

Authors' analysis steps: Amplifying reference gene primers gave estimates of nucleated cell counts. Assay used: immunoSEQ multiplex PCR; TCRdb lists only in-frame clones, some missing. D and trimming come from the DNA, and the V and J calls and clone size come from that table. The sample holds around 60,000 clones; about 92% are singletons and the top ten take roughly 1.3%. Germline lookup yields CDR1 SGDLS and CDR2 YYNGEE. This CDR3 is 14 amino acids long. Trimming left V 4 bases short and J 2 bases short, with 13 bases between. The rearrangement joins TRBV9 to TRBJ2-7; possibly TRBD1 for D (5 bases). The clonotype was recovered from a man in his sixties with acute or convalescent COVID-19. Sequencing used peripheral blood. CDR3 amino acids: CASSFSMDTYEQYF. CDR3 DNA: TGTGCCAGCAGCTTCTCCATGGACACCTACGAGCAGTACTTC. The variable domain in full, with the rest retrieved from reference TRBV9 and TRBJ2-7, is DSGVTQTPKHLITATGQRVTLRCSPRSGDLSVYWYQQSLDQGLQFLIQYYNGEERAKGNILERFSAQQFPDLHSELNLSSLELGDSALYFCASSFSMDTYEQYFGPGTRLTVT.